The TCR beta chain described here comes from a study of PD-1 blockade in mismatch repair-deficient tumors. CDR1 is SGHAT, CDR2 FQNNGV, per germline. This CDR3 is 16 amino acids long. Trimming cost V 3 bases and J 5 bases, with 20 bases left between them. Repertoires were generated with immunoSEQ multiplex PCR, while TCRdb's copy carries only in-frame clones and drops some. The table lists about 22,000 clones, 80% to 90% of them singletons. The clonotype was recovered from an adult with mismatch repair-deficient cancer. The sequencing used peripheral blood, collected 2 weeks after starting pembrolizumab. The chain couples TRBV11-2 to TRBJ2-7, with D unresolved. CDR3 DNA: TGTGCCAGCAGCTTCGGGTCTGGGTCACCCTTGGACGAGCAGTACTTC. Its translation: CASSFGSGSPLDEQYF.